This TCR beta chain comes out of a study of blood T cells in healthy people across ages. Whole-study findings and limits: TCR beta diversity, measured per million T cells, fell in a roughly linear way with age.

The use of a sample-barcoded 5' primer and a J-beta primer mix characterized a second PCR of about 7 to 12 cycles. One entry per CDR3 protein results from TCRdb running MiXCR on the 5' RACE reads. The top ten clones hold roughly 18% of a sample with about 780,000 distinct CDR3 sequences, around 50% of them seen once. The donors, healthy Caucasians from Russia, were aged about 6 to 95. Per sample, extraction of total RNA gave at least 5.5 micrograms in every case. Concerning this clonotype itself: What it recognizes is unknown.

Germline CDR1 and CDR2: SQVTM and ANQGSEA. The CDR3 consists of 17 residues. Trimming stripped 6 bases from V and 0 bases from J, with 20 bases between. Specimen: blood. The TCR was taken from a man older than 75 in good health. The chain employs TRBV29-1 and TRBJ1-4; possibly TRBD1 for D (6 bases). The chain's CDR3 is CSVSVMGQSATNEKLFF. In DNA, the CDR3 is TGCAGCGTCTCCGTTATGGGACAATCTGCAACTAATGAAAAACTGTTTTTT.